Sequencing of this TCR beta chain was carried out in a study of post-analysis software for immune sequencing data. This clonotype was seen only a few times. Antigen unknown. The TCR beta cDNA libraries contained unique molecular identifiers. Each CDR3 protein is one row after TCRdb ran MiXCR on the PCR reads. There are roughly 650,000 distinct CDR3 sequences in the sample; approximately 59% occur only once, and around 11% lies in the top ten. Study observations and caveats: TRBV segments more frequent in patients than in controls numbered roughly 5 and included TRBV5-6, TRBV5-1 and TRBV20-1.

This CDR3 comprises 15 residues. V was pared by 5 bases and J by 4 bases, with 18 bases between. Germline CDR1 reads MGHRA; CDR2 reads YSYEKL. The sequencing sample was made of blood. The receptor's source is a girl aged 2 to 9 with multiple sclerosis. The chain is built from TRBV4-1 and TRBJ2-7; D may correspond to TRBD1 or TRBD2 (5 bases each). CDR3 in DNA: TGCGCCAGCAGCACACAAACTAGGGGTATTTACGAGCAGTACTTC. It codes for CASSTQTRGIYEQYF.